Sequencing of this T cell receptor beta chain was carried out in a study of T-cell reconstitution after alpha-beta-depleted transplantation in children. Trimming cost V 5 bases and J 4 bases, with 17 bases left between them. Germline V gives CDR1 MDHEN, CDR2 SYDVKM. The CDR3 is 15 residues long. It was with unique molecular identifiers that the TCRbeta library was prepared. TCRdb re-called the PCR reads through MiXCR, storing one row per CDR3 protein. This sample has almost 400,000 distinct CDR3 sequences, with roughly 21% found just once. The sequences come from PBMCs from the stem cell graft donor, collected from the stem cell graft. The sequence derives from a human donor who donated a stem cell graft to a child with acute myeloid leukemia. The chain recombines TRBV28 with TRBJ1-2; a possible D gene is TRBD1 (6 bases). The CDR3 DNA is TGTGCCAGCAGTACCATCGCAGGGGTCCGCTATGGCTACACCTTC. Translation gives CASSTIAGVRYGYTF.